The 9 T cell receptor beta chains below come from one sample, sequenced in a study of blood T cell repertoires in COVID-19. Repertoires were generated with immunoSEQ multiplex PCR, while TCRdb's copy carries only in-frame clones and drops some. The table lists under 150,000 clones, around 82% of them singletons. The sequencing input was PBMCs or T cells enriched from blood (not recorded which). The receptor set was obtained from a man aged 50 or older in a cohort exposed to, infected with or recovered from COVID-19 (not recorded which).

V and J are TRBV21-1 and TRBJ1-5. TRBV21-1 is classified as a pseudogene. CDR3 length: 12 amino acids. The CDR3 loop is CASSKAGRRGHF. The DNA for the CDR3 is TGTGCCAGCAGCAAAGCGGGTCGCCGGGGGCATTTT.

This chain connects TRBV10-3 to TRBJ1-1; D unresolved. This CDR3 region has 16 residues. V was clipped by 4 bases and J by 0 bases, with 15 bases between them. Germline loops: CDR1 ENHRY, CDR2 SYGVKD. The CDR3 nucleotides read TGTGCCATCAGTGCTTCGGGTGGAGCGATGAACACTGAAGCTTTCTTT. Its protein is CAISASGGAMNTEAFF.

This clone was seen more than once but under ten times. V is TRBV2 and J is TRBJ1-1; D possibly corresponds to TRBD1 (6 bases). Germline CDR1 and CDR2: SNHLY and FYNNEI. The CDR3 consists of 12 residues. Deletions cut 7 bases from V and 5 bases from J, with 11 bases between. The CDR3 reads CASNAGETEAFF. Here the CDR3 DNA reads TGTGCCAGCAATGCAGGGGAAACTGAAGCTTTCTTT.

This clone has only one observation. The V gene is TRBV7-9, the J gene TRBJ1-1, with TRBD1 identical over 7 bases. V was clipped by 4 bases and J by 8 bases; unmatched bases: 1. In germline, CDR1 is SEHNR, CDR2 FQNEAQ (reference sequence). This CDR3 is built from 11 residues. For the CDR3, the DNA is TGTGCCAGCAGCTCCAGGGGGGAAGCTTTCTTT. It codes for CASSSRGEAFF.

This rearrangement joins TRBV6-6 to TRBJ1-2; TRBD1 aligns across 12 bases. This CDR3 has 16 amino acids. V shed 6 bases, J shed 7 bases, and the junction held 12 bases outside the gene matches. CDR1 MNHNY and CDR2 SVGAGI come from the germline V gene (reference sequence). Here the CDR3 reads CASSPGQGAYSGGYTF. CDR3 bases: TGTGCCAGCAGCCCGGGACAGGGGGCGTATAGTGGTGGCTACACCTTC.

The CDR3 sequence is CAWSGPGTGVSGNTIYF. CDR3 sequence (DNA): TGTGCCTGGAGTGGTCCCGGGACAGGGGTCTCTGGAAACACCATATATTTT. The chain couples TRBV30 to TRBJ1-3; TRBD1 matches 10 bases. The CDR3 has 17 amino acids. CDR1 is GTSNPN, CDR2 SVGIG, per germline (reference sequence). V was pared by 1 base and J by 0 bases, with 6 bases of the junction left unmatched.

V is TRBV2 and J is TRBJ2-1, with 10 bases identical to TRBD2. With 7 bases clipped from V and 8 bases from J, the junction kept 14 bases outside the gene matches. This CDR3 has 16 amino acids. CDR1 is SNHLY, CDR2 FYNNEI, per germline. The CDR3 sequence is CASTSPRLAGADEQFF. In DNA form, the CDR3 reads TGTGCCAGCACCTCCCCCCGCCTAGCGGGAGCCGATGAGCAGTTCTTC.

The V gene is TRBV30, the J gene TRBJ1-4, with D possibly being TRBD1 (6 bases). Germline V lookup: CDR1 GTSNPN, CDR2 SVGIG (reference sequence). The CDR3 spans 13 residues. V lost 6 bases, J lost 8 bases, and 16 bases lay in between. The chain's CDR3 is CACPMGAGEKLFF. In DNA form, the CDR3 reads TGTGCCTGCCCCATGGGGGCAGGGGAAAAACTGTTTTTT.

This chain connects TRBV7-9 to TRBJ2-7; D unclear. The germline V gene has CDR1 SEHNR and CDR2 FQNEAQ (reference sequence). This CDR3 is built from 12 residues. With 1 base removed from V and 5 bases from J, the gap between germline ends came to 6 bases. The CDR3 region is CASSLGHNEQYF. The CDR3 nucleotides are TGTGCCAGCAGCTTAGGACATAACGAGCAGTACTTC. Using reference TRBV7-9 and TRBJ2-7 for the parts outside the CDR3, the full variable domain is DTGVSQNPRHKITKRGQNVTFRCDPISEHNRLYWYRQTLGQGPEFLTYFQNEAQLEKSRLLSDRFSAERPKGSFSTLEIQRTEQGDSAMYLCASSLGHNEQYFGPGTRLTVT.